The TCR beta chain under discussion was sequenced for a study of blood T cell repertoires in COVID-19. Germline assignment: CDR1 SGHNT and CDR2 YENEEA. V shed 5 bases and J 5 bases; nucleotides not matched to a gene: 6. The CDR3 loop spans 14 amino acids. Assay used: immunoSEQ multiplex PCR; TCRdb lists only in-frame clones, some missing. Here the sample spans approximately 120,000 clones, approximately 82% being singletons. The V gene is TRBV11-3, the J gene TRBJ1-1; 9 bases are a match to TRBD1. Material: peripheral blood. This receptor was taken from a woman in her fifties or sixties with acute or convalescent COVID-19. The DNA for the CDR3 is TGTGCCAGCAGCATGGACAGGGGTGGGACTGAAGCTTTCTTT. Translated, it gives CASSMDRGGTEAFF.